These T cell receptor beta chains were read from a single sample in a study of blood T cell repertoires in COVID-19. Repertoires were generated with immunoSEQ multiplex PCR, while TCRdb's copy carries only in-frame clones and drops some. The table records about 200,000 clones, approximately 80% of them present only once. The sequenced material came from PBMCs or T cells enriched from blood (not recorded which). These receptor sequences come from an older woman with acute COVID-19. CDR3s leave out the opening cysteine and the closing phenylalanine or tryptophan.

v_gene	j_gene	CDR3aa
TRBV7-9	TRBJ1-2	ASSTDRGLGYT
TRBV20-1	TRBJ2-3	SASPGTASTDTQY
TRBV5-6	TRBJ1-2	ASSPDRVLYGYT
TRBV5-1	TRBJ1-1	ASNEGYRGWGTEAF
TRBV7-7	TRBJ1-5	ASSLLNRVGNQPQH
TRBV9	TRBJ2-1	ASSVGSGRVYEQF
TRBV7-2	TRBJ2-2	ASSLGLAPTGELF
TRBV5-1	TRBJ2-3	ASSLVGQGSTDTQY
TRBV24-1	TRBJ2-7	ATRRGTGAYEQY
TRBV15	TRBJ1-2	ATRGGASYGYT